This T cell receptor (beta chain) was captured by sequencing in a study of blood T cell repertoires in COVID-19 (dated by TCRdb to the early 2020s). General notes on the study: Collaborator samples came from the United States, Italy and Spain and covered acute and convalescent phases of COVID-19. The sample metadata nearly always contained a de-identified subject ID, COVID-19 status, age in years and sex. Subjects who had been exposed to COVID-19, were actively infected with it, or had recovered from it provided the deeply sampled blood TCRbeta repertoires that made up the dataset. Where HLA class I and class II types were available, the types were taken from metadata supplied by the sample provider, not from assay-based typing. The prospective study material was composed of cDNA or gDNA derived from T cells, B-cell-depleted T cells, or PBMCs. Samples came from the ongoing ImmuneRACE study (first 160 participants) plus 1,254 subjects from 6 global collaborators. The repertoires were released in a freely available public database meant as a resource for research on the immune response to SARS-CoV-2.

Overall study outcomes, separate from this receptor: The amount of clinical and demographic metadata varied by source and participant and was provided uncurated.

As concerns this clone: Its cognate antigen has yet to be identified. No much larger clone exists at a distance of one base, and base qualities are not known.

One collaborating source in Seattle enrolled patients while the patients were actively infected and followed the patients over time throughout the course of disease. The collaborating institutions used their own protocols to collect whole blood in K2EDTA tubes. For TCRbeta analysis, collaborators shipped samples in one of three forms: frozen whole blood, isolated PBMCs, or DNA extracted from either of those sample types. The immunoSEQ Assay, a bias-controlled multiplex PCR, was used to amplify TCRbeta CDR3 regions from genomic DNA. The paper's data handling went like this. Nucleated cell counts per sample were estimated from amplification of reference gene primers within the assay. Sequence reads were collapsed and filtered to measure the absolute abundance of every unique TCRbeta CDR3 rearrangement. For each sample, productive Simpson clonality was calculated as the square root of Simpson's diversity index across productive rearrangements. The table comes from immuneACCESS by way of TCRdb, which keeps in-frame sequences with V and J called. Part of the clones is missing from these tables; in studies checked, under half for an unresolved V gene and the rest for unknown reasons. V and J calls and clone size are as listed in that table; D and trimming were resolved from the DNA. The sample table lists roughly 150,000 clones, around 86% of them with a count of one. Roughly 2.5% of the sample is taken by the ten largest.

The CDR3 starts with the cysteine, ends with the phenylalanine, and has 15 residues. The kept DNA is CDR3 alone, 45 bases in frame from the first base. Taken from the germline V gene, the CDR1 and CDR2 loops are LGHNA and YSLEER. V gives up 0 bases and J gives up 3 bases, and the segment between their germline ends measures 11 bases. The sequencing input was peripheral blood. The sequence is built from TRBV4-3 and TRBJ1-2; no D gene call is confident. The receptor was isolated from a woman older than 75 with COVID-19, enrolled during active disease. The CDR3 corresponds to CASSQDSPRDYGYTF. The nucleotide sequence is TGCGCCAGCAGCCAAGATTCCCCACGGGACTATGGCTACACCTTC.